This T cell receptor (beta chain) is drawn from a study of T-cell reconstitution after alpha-beta-depleted transplantation in children. During its preparation, the TCRbeta library received unique molecular identifiers. MiXCR, run by TCRdb on the PCR reads, gives a single entry per CDR3 protein. The sample records approximately 240,000 distinct CDR3 sequences, 11% being singletons. This clonotype occurred many times. As yet, its antigen is unknown. The germline V gene encodes CDR1 SGHNT and CDR2 YENEEA. The CDR3 loop spans 14 amino acids. V was clipped by 1 base and J by 1 base, with 7 bases between them. Broader study findings: Where some patients showed high TCRbeta diversity at day 60, it came from recipient T cells and thymic progenitors that had survived. Fresh T-cell production supplied most of the T-cell counts and diversity seen one year after transplant.

The gene calls are TRBV11-3 and TRBJ1-1; no clear D gene. The TCR comes from a child younger than two with acute myeloid leukemia, due to receive a stem cell transplant. The sequencing here drew on PBMCs, taken before TCRalphabeta/CD19-depleted stem cell transplant. In DNA, the CDR3 is TGTGCCAGCAGCTTAGCTACGGGGAACACTGAAGCTTTCTTT. The encoded protein is CASSLATGNTEAFF. Using reference TRBV11-3 and TRBJ1-1 for the parts outside the CDR3, the full variable domain is EAGVVQSPRYKIIEKKQPVAFWCNPISGHNTLYWYLQNLGQGPELLIRYENEEAVDDSQLPKDRFSAERLKGVDSTLKIQPAELGDSAVYLCASSLATGNTEAFFGQGTRLTVV.